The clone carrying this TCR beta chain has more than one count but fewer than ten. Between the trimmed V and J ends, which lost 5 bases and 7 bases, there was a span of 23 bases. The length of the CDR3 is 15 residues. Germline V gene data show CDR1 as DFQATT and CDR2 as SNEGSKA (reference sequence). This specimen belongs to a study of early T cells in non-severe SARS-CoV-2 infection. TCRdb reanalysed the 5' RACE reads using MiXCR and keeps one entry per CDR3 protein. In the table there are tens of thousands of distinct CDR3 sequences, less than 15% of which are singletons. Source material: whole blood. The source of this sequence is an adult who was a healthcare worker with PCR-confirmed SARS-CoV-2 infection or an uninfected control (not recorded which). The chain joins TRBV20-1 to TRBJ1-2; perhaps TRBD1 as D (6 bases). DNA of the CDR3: TGCAGTGCTCCACAGGGTGGCCCCCTAAAGTCTGGCTACACCTTC. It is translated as CSAPQGGPLKSGYTF.